These 26 T cell receptor beta chains came from one sample sequenced in a study of cytomegalovirus exposure and HLA in healthy donors (TCRdb year 2017). Libraries were built with the immunoSEQ multiplex PCR assay. A mixture of 60 forward primers for TCR Vbeta segments and 13 reverse primers for TCR Jbeta segments was used in the multiplex PCR. The immuneACCESS repertoire file appears here via TCRdb, limited to in-frame rearrangements. These files lack a portion of the clones; in checked studies, under half of the deficit traces to unresolved V genes, and the cause of the others is not known. This sample gives 98,000 or so clones in total; around 76% of them show up just once. Roughly 8.8% of the sample belongs to the ten largest clones. Sequencing was carried out using PBMCs. These receptors were taken from a human donor in good health.

This clone was seen only once. V is TRBV10-1 and J is TRBJ1-5, with D perhaps TRBD1 (5 bases). Trimming cost V 4 bases and J 3 bases, with 7 bases left between them. The germline V gene has CDR1 WNHNN and CDR2 SYGVQD (reference sequence). The CDR3 consists of 13 residues. The CDR3 protein is CASSATDNQPQHF. The CDR3 DNA is TGCGCCAGCAGTGCGACAGACAATCAGCCCCAGCATTTT.

Notes on this clone: A junction boundary mismatches the germline segment, possibly from a read error. The gene calls are TRBV7-8 and TRBJ2-1; TRBD1 might be the D (5 bases). The CDR3 is 14 amino acids. Germline assignment: CDR1 SGHVS and CDR2 FQNEAQ. The CDR3 region is CASSLGGGAQFEVF. The CDR3, as DNA: TGTGCCAGCAGCTTAGGTGGTGGGGCGCAATTCGAGGTCTTC. Together with reference TRBV7-8 and TRBJ2-1, the CDR3 gives the full variable domain: GAGVSQSPRYKVAKRGQDVALRCDPISGHVSLFWYQQALGQGPEFLTYFQNEAQLDKSGLPSDRFFAERPEGSVSTLKIQRTQQEDSAVYLCASSLGGGAQFEVFGPGTRLTVL.

This chain's CDR3 is CASSRTALNTEAFF. The CDR3 nucleotides read TGTGCCAGTAGTCGGACAGCCCTGAACACTGAAGCTTTCTTT. The V and J genes are TRBV19 and TRBJ1-1; possibly TRBD1 for D (6 bases). This CDR3 is 14 amino acids long. Trimming cost V 5 bases and J 0 bases, with 10 bases left between them. CDR1 and CDR2 (germline): LNHDA, SQIVND (reference sequence). The entire variable domain, with the rest obtained from reference TRBV19 and TRBJ1-1, is as follows: DGGITQSPKYLFRKEGQNVTLSCEQNLNHDAMYWYRQDPGQGLRLIYYSQIVNDFQKGDIAEGYSVSREKKESFPLTVTSAQKNPTAFYLCASSRTALNTEAFFGQGTRLTVV.

The chain recombines TRBV4-1 with TRBJ1-2; 9 bases line up with TRBD1. The CDR3 has 18 residues. Germline trimming cut 1 base from V and 0 bases from J; bases unmatched to any gene: 9. Germline V lookup: CDR1 MGHRA, CDR2 YSYEKL. The CDR3 loop reads CASSQAPGTGYSNYGYTF. CDR3 bases: TGCGCCAGCAGCCAAGCTCCCGGGACAGGGTATTCTAACTATGGCTACACCTTC.

The chain joins TRBV9 to TRBJ1-1, with TRBD1 matching over 9 bases. Germline values: CDR1 SGDLS, CDR2 YYNGEE. The trim removed 0 bases at V and 5 bases at J, leaving 5 bases unmatched. CDR3 length equals 15 residues. The CDR3 DNA sequence: TGTGCCAGCAGCGTAGCTGGGACAGGGAGGACTGAAGCTTTCTTT. It encodes CASSVAGTGRTEAFF. Drawing the rest from reference TRBV9 and TRBJ1-1, the complete variable domain is DSGVTQTPKHLITATGQRVTLRCSPRSGDLSVYWYQQSLDQGLQFLIQYYNGEERAKGNILERFSAQQFPDLHSELNLSSLELGDSALYFCASSVAGTGRTEAFFGQGTRLTVV.

The chain carries TRBV7-2 and TRBJ1-1, with TRBD1 as a possible D gene (5 bases). Germline V gene data show CDR1 as SGHTA and CDR2 as FQGNSA. V lost 5 bases and J 0 bases, leaving 19 bases between the germline ends. This CDR3 is 17 amino acids long. The CDR3 DNA follows: TGTGCCAGCAGCCGGAAGGGGAGGGACTATATGAACACTGAAGCTTTCTTT. Translation gives CASSRKGRDYMNTEAFF.

The chain links TRBV12-5 to TRBJ2-2; TRBD2 is a possible D gene (5 bases). Trimming pared 6 bases from V and 3 bases from J, leaving 8 bases between. Germline values: CDR1 LGHNT, CDR2 FRNRAP. The CDR3 consists of 13 residues. CDR3 sequence (DNA): TGTGCTAGTGGGTCCGGGGACACCGGGGAGCTGTTTTTT. Translating it yields CASGSGDTGELFF.

The chain couples TRBV27 to TRBJ2-5, with 7 bases identical to TRBD1. The CDR3 sequence is 17 residues long. Germline lookup yields CDR1 MNHEY and CDR2 SMNVEV (reference sequence). The J segment lost 1 base and the V segment lost 0 bases, leaving 8 bases of the junction unmatched. The CDR3 region has the DNA TGTGCCAGCAGTTTATCTACAGGGGCCTTCACCCAAGAGACCCAGTACTTC. Its protein product is CASSLSTGAFTQETQYF.

The V and J genes are TRBV5-1 and TRBJ2-7, with D perhaps matching TRBD1 (5 bases). This CDR3 comprises 13 residues. The germline V gene encodes CDR1 SGHRS and CDR2 YFSETQ. Trimming removed 2 bases at V and 2 bases at J, with 8 bases between. The CDR3 bases are TGCGCCAGCAGCTTAGACAGCCCCTACGAGCAGTACTTC. As protein: CASSLDSPYEQYF.

The chain is built from TRBV27 and TRBJ1-5, with no clear D. V lost 5 bases and J lost 6, with 11 bases in between. The CDR3 has 13 amino acids. Germline loops: CDR1 MNHEY, CDR2 SMNVEV (reference sequence). For the CDR3, the DNA is TGTGCCAGCAGTATAGCGTGGAGTCAGCCCCAGCATTTT. This codes for CASSIAWSQPQHF.

The V and J genes are TRBV27 and TRBJ1-2; 10 bases agree with TRBD1. The germline V gene encodes CDR1 MNHEY and CDR2 SMNVEV (reference sequence). The CDR3 runs to 16 residues. Unmatched junction bases numbered 3, after V lost 1 base and J lost 1 base. CDR3 in DNA: TGTGCCAGCAGTTTATTAGGACAGGGGGTTAACTATGGCTACACCTTC. This translates into CASSLLGQGVNYGYTF.

In this sample, this clone turned up a few times. V and J are TRBV7-9 and TRBJ1-4; D is ambiguous. Trimming took 6 bases from V and 5 from J, leaving 13 bases between them. Germline V gene sequence: CDR1 SEHNR, CDR2 FQNEAQ (reference sequence). CDR3 length: 14 residues. The CDR3 loop is CASSRVQANEKLFF. CDR3 DNA: TGTGCCAGCAGTCGGGTCCAAGCGAATGAAAAACTGTTTTTT.

V usage is TRBV15 and J usage is TRBJ2-3; a weak D match, TRBD1 (6 bases). The CDR3 consists of 18 residues. CDR1 LNHNV and CDR2 YYDKDF come from the germline V gene (reference sequence). Trimming shortened V by 0 bases and J by 2 bases, and 18 bases separated the two germline ends. CDR3 bases: TGTGCCACCAGCAGAGAGTTGACAGGCAGAAAGATCACAGATACGCAGTATTTT. It encodes CATSRELTGRKITDTQYF.

This clone was recorded once. The genes are TRBV5-1 and TRBJ2-2; 7 bases match TRBD1. J was trimmed by 0 bases and V by 4 bases; bases with no gene match: 12. This CDR3 spans 18 amino acids. The germline gives CDR1 SGHRS, CDR2 YFSETQ. The CDR3, as DNA: TGCGCCAGCAGCCGAGTTCGGGACAGCCCTGCGAACACCGGGGAGCTGTTTTTT. Translation: CASSRVRDSPANTGELFF.

This clone was counted a single time. The rearrangement links TRBV6-1 to TRBJ1-2; no firm D call. V was pared by 7 bases and J by 4 bases, with 10 bases between. The V gene's germline CDR1 is MNHNS and CDR2 SASEGT. CDR3 size: 12 residues. In nucleotides, the CDR3 is TGTGCCAGCACTCAGGCTCTCTATGGCTACACCTTC. Translated: CASTQALYGYTF.

The rearrangement links TRBV6-6 to TRBJ1-4; TRBD1 matches at 7 bases. The trim removed 2 bases at V and 7 bases at J, leaving 10 bases unmatched. This CDR3 has 16 amino acids. Germline V CDR1 and CDR2: MNHNY, SVGAGI (reference sequence). The CDR3 sequence is CASSYKTGTGVEKLFF. CDR3 bases: TGTGCCAGCAGTTACAAGACAGGGACTGGGGTTGAAAAACTGTTTTTT.

V usage is TRBV5-1 and J usage is TRBJ1-4; unclear D gene. Germline V gives CDR1 SGHRS, CDR2 YFSETQ. V lost 0 bases and J 7 bases, leaving 13 bases between the germline ends. There are 15 residues in the CDR3. The CDR3 loop is CASSLVSGGSEKLFF. CDR3 sequence (DNA): TGCGCCAGCAGCTTGGTTTCCGGAGGAAGTGAAAAACTGTTTTTT.

This CDR3 is CASSTRGSEQFF. CDR3 DNA: TGTGCCAGTAGTACCAGGGGGTCTGAGCAGTTCTTC. The rearrangement joins TRBV19 to TRBJ2-1; 7 bases are a match to TRBD1. With 4 bases clipped from V and 9 bases from J, the junction kept 3 bases outside the gene matches. CDR3 length: 12 amino acids. From germline, CDR1 is LNHDA and CDR2 SQIVND (reference sequence).

The CDR3 loop is CATSRESSGGMYNEQFF. CDR3 sequence (DNA): TGTGCCACCAGCAGAGAAAGTAGCGGGGGGATGTACAATGAGCAGTTCTTC. The chain couples TRBV15 to TRBJ2-1; 10 nucleotides align to TRBD2. The CDR3 spans 17 residues. Trimming at V came to 0 bases and at J to 4 bases, leaving 6 bases not matched to a gene. CDR1 and CDR2 from the germline V gene are LNHNV and YYDKDF (reference sequence).

A few counts support this clone. This sequence joins TRBV19 and TRBJ1-2, with D hard to call. The CDR3 consists of 12 residues. Germline loops: CDR1 LNHDA, CDR2 SQIVND (reference sequence). Trimming cost V 10 bases and J 7 bases, with 16 bases left between them. CDR3: CATFLAAGGYTF. The CDR3 nucleotides are TGTGCCACTTTCCTTGCGGCTGGTGGCTACACCTTC.

This clone was observed a few times. The chain recombines TRBV2 with TRBJ1-1; D is unresolved. Trimming shortened V by 2 bases and J by 1 base, and 5 bases separated the two germline ends. Germline CDR1 reads SNHLY; CDR2 reads FYNNEI. The CDR3 is 13 residues long. The CDR3 DNA follows: TGTGCCAGCAGTGAACAACAGAACACTGAAGCTTTCTTT. It yields the protein CASSEQQNTEAFF.

This clone was seen only a few times. The chain couples TRBV5-4 to TRBJ1-2; D is unclear. V dropped 0 bases and J dropped 5 bases, with 5 bases sitting between them. The germline CDR1 and CDR2 sequences are SGHNT and YYREEE (reference sequence). This CDR3 region has 12 residues. CDR3 DNA: TGTGCCAGCAGCTTGGGGGAGTATGGCTACACCTTC. Encoded protein: CASSLGEYGYTF.

This chain links TRBV2 with TRBJ2-2; 9 bases agree with TRBD1. Germline CDR1 reads SNHLY; CDR2 reads FYNNEI. The length of the CDR3 is 15 residues. After removal of 3 bases from V and 7 bases from J, the junction contained 6 bases not matched to a gene. In nucleotides, the CDR3 is TGTGCCAGCAGTGACCGGACAGGGGCGGTCGGGGAGCTGTTTTTT. It codes for CASSDRTGAVGELFF. Based on the CDR3 plus reference TRBV2 and TRBJ2-2, the full variable domain is EPEVTQTPSHQVTQMGQEVILRCVPISNHLYFYWYRQILGQKVEFLVSFYNNEISEKSEIFDDQFSVERPDGSNFTLKIRSTKLEDSAMYFCASSDRTGAVGELFFGEGSRLTVL.

V gene TRBV5-1 combines with J gene TRBJ1-1, with 9 bases matching TRBD1. CDR1 and CDR2 (germline): SGHRS, YFSETQ. The CDR3 has 14 amino acids. V lost 4 bases and J lost 4; bases outside the gene matches: 5. CDR3 in amino acids: CASSPETGGTEAFF. In nucleotides, the CDR3 is TGCGCCAGCAGCCCTGAGACAGGGGGCACTGAAGCTTTCTTT. The variable domain in full, with the rest retrieved from reference TRBV5-1 and TRBJ1-1, is KAGVTQTPRYLIKTRGQQVTLSCSPISGHRSVSWYQQTPGQGLQFLFEYFSETQRNKGNFPGRFSGRQFSNSRSEMNVSTLELGDSALYLCASSPETGGTEAFFGQGTRLTVV.

The chain uses TRBV12-5 and TRBJ2-7; no firm D call. This CDR3 region has 12 residues. Germline values: CDR1 LGHNT, CDR2 FRNRAP. Trimming stripped 0 bases from V and 6 bases from J, with 6 bases between. CDR3 coding DNA: TGTGCTAGTGGTTTGGTACGAGGCGAGCAGTACTTC. Amino acids: CASGLVRGEQYF.

The chain carries TRBV6-5 and TRBJ2-1; 10 nucleotides line up with TRBD2. CDR3 length: 15 residues. In germline, CDR1 is MNHEY, CDR2 SVGAGI. With V trimmed by 9 bases and J by 4 bases, 9 bases remained unmatched. Here the CDR3 reads CASDIAGGGYNEQFF. The CDR3 DNA sequence: TGTGCCAGTGACATAGCGGGGGGTGGGTACAATGAGCAGTTCTTC.